Below, 29 T cell receptor beta chains from the same sample are listed, as sequenced in a study of graft-versus-host responses after intestinal transplantation. Generated by immunoSEQ multiplex PCR, the TCRdb table keeps only in-frame clones and is missing some. The sample records 95,000 or so clones, about nine tenths being singletons. The sequencing used PBMCs, collected just under 460 days after intestinal transplant. All receptors come from a human patient who received an intestinal transplant, so some T cells may come from the graft donor.

This rearrangement joins TRBV7-6 to TRBJ2-3; 10 nucleotides line up with TRBD2. The CDR3 has 16 residues. V lost 2 bases to trimming and J lost 6 bases; unmatched junction nucleotides: 8. Germline CDR1 and CDR2: SGHVS and FNYEAQ. DNA for the CDR3: TGTGCCAGCAGCTTAATCGCACTAGCGGGGTCTGATACGCAGTATTTT. Protein: CASSLIALAGSDTQYF. The full variable domain, its missing parts supplied by reference TRBV7-6 and TRBJ2-3, is GAGVSQSPRYKVTKRGQDVALRCDPISGHVSLYWYRQALGQGPEFLTYFNYEAQQDKSGLPNDRFSAERPEGSISTLTIQRTEQRDSAMYRCASSLIALAGSDTQYFGPGTRLTVL.

V and J are TRBV18 and TRBJ1-2; D may be TRBD1 (6 bases). V was clipped by 0 bases and J by 8 bases, with 13 bases between them. CDR3 length: 14 amino acids. CDR1 and CDR2 from the germline V gene are KGHSH and LQKENI. The CDR3 sequence: CASSPPNRVEGYTF. DNA of the CDR3: TGTGCCAGCTCACCACCTAACAGGGTTGAGGGCTACACCTTC.

The chain links TRBV27 to TRBJ2-7; D call uncertain. This CDR3 spans 15 amino acids. Germline CDR1 is MNHEY and CDR2 is SMNVEV (reference sequence). V lost 5 bases and J lost 0, with 14 bases in between. CDR3 loop: CASSPLSASSYEQYF. CDR3 DNA: TGTGCCAGCAGTCCCCTCAGCGCAAGCTCCTACGAGCAGTACTTC.

The rearrangement links TRBV9 to TRBJ1-4, with D possibly matching TRBD1 (5 bases). Trimming left V 4 bases short and J 9 bases short, with 13 bases between. CDR3 size: 13 residues. Germline V gene sequence: CDR1 SGDLS, CDR2 YYNGEE. CDR3 sequence (DNA): TGTGCCAGCAGCCCCGGGGGGGGGAAAAAACTGTTTTTT. It specifies CASSPGGGKKLFF.

J is TRBJ1-6 and V is TRBV9; D might be TRBD1 (6 bases). Germline loops: CDR1 SGDLS, CDR2 YYNGEE. V was trimmed by 2 bases and J by 12 bases, leaving 9 bases between them. This CDR3 has 12 amino acids. CDR3 loop: CASSVLGGPLHF. The DNA of the CDR3 is TGTGCCAGCAGCGTCCTAGGGGGACCCCTCCACTTT.

The chain uses TRBV5-6 and TRBJ2-7; no clear D gene. CDR3 length: 11 residues. Germline V gene lookup returns CDR1 SGHDT and CDR2 YYEEEE. Between the trimmed V and J ends, which lost 4 bases and 7 bases, there was a span of 9 bases. This CDR3 is CASSRLHEQYF. The CDR3 nucleotides are TGTGCCAGCAGCCGCCTCCATGAGCAGTACTTC.

The chain is built from TRBV10-3 and TRBJ1-5; D perhaps matches TRBD1 (5 bases). CDR1 is ENHRY and CDR2 is SYGVKD in the germline V gene. This CDR3 contains 16 residues. Trimming stripped 3 bases from V and 4 bases from J, with 16 bases between. CDR3 loop: CAISERFQGGNQPQHF. The CDR3 DNA follows: TGTGCCATCAGTGAAAGATTCCAGGGCGGAAATCAGCCCCAGCATTTT.

V is TRBV5-4 and J is TRBJ2-7; 7 bases agree with TRBD1. The CDR3 has 14 amino acids. Trimming at V came to 3 bases and at J to 2 bases, leaving 5 bases not matched to a gene. CDR1 and CDR2 (germline): SGHNT, YYREEE (reference sequence). CDR3 bases: TGTGCCAGCAGCTCAGGACAGGTACCCTACGAGCAGTACTTC. Amino acids: CASSSGQVPYEQYF.

The V gene is TRBV12-5, the J gene TRBJ2-1, with a possible D match to TRBD1 (5 bases). The germline CDR1 and CDR2 sequences are LGHNT and FRNRAP. V was pared by 2 bases and J by 2 bases, with 13 bases between. The CDR3 length is 16 residues. The CDR3: CASGLFKGLTYNEQFF. The CDR3, as DNA: TGTGCTAGTGGTTTGTTTAAGGGGTTAACCTACAATGAGCAGTTCTTC.

The chain carries TRBV18 and TRBJ2-3; TRBD2 agrees at 11 bases. V shed 3 bases, J shed 2 bases, and the junction held 7 bases outside the gene matches. The CDR3 loop spans 17 amino acids. The germline V gene has CDR1 KGHSH and CDR2 LQKENI. Written as DNA, the CDR3 is TGTGCCAGCTCACCCGGGGATAGCGGGGGGGCCACAGATACGCAGTATTTT. Residues: CASSPGDSGGATDTQYF.

V gene TRBV6-1 combines with J gene TRBJ1-1; D is unresolved. This CDR3 spans 15 amino acids. V was shortened by 3 bases and J by 0 bases, with 11 bases between the two germline ends. Germline CDR1 reads MNHNS; CDR2 reads SASEGT. CDR3 loop: CASSDLQIMNTEAFF. CDR3 DNA sequence: TGTGCCAGCAGTGATCTGCAGATCATGAACACTGAAGCTTTCTTT.

V usage is TRBV7-3 and J usage is TRBJ2-1, with unresolved D. Germline V gives CDR1 SGHTA, CDR2 FQGTGA. Trimming pared 1 base from V and 10 bases from J, leaving 8 bases between. There are 12 residues in the CDR3. CDR3 protein: CASSLRAGEQFF. CDR3 in DNA: TGTGCCAGCAGCTTAAGGGCCGGGGAGCAGTTCTTC.

The rearrangement uses TRBV7-9 and TRBJ1-4, with 7 bases aligning to TRBD1. Per germline, CDR1 SEHNR and CDR2 FQNEAQ (reference sequence). CDR3 length: 16 amino acids. V was clipped by 2 bases and J by 5 bases; unmatched bases: 8. CDR3 sequence (DNA): TGTGCCAGCAGCTTAATTGGGGACAGCCTCAATGAAAAACTGTTTTTT. Amino acids: CASSLIGDSLNEKLFF.

The table lists this clone with a count of one. The CDR3 sequence is CASSPRGPRGYTF. The CDR3 DNA sequence: TGTGCCAGCAGCCCAAGGGGCCCGCGGGGCTACACCTTC. The chain uses TRBV5-6 and TRBJ1-2; D possibly corresponds to TRBD1 (5 bases). Germline assignment: CDR1 SGHDT and CDR2 YYEEEE. The ends were cut back, 4 bases at V and 8 bases at J, with 15 bases in the middle. The CDR3 consists of 13 residues. Together with reference TRBV5-6 and TRBJ1-2, the CDR3 gives the full variable domain: DAGVTQSPTHLIKTRGQQVTLRCSPKSGHDTVSWYQQALGQGPQFIFQYYEEEERQRGNFPDRFSGHQFPNYSSELNVNALLLGDSALYLCASSPRGPRGYTFGSGTRLTVV.

CDR3 nucleotide sequence: TGTGCCACTCGGACAGGGGACACCGGGGAGCTGTTTTTT. This gives the protein CATRTGDTGELFF. V and J are TRBV27 and TRBJ2-2; 9 bases agree with TRBD1. The V and J ends lost 10 bases and 3 bases, in that order; junction bases with no gene match: 3. The CDR3 extends over 13 amino acids. The V gene's germline CDR1 is MNHEY and CDR2 SMNVEV (reference sequence).

The sample holds one count of this clone. The chain joins TRBV18 to TRBJ2-7; no clear D gene. Germline V gives CDR1 KGHSH, CDR2 LQKENI. This CDR3 comprises 14 residues. V was pared by 3 bases and J by 2 bases, with 11 bases between. The CDR3 DNA follows: TGTGCCAGCTCACCGACGGAGTTCCCCTACGAGCAGTACTTC. It is translated as CASSPTEFPYEQYF. Complete variable domain (other parts from reference TRBV18 and TRBJ2-7): NAGVMQNPRHLVRRRGQEARLRCSPMKGHSHVYWYRQLPEEGLKFMVYLQKENIIDESGMPKERFSAEFPKEGPSILRIQQVVRGDSAAYFCASSPTEFPYEQYFGPGTRLTVT.

The chain combines TRBV27 with TRBJ1-2, with D hard to call. Germline V gene data show CDR1 as MNHEY and CDR2 as SMNVEV (reference sequence). The V gene lost 6 bases and the J gene lost 0 bases, with 8 bases spanning the gap. This CDR3 has 13 residues. CDR3 in amino acids: CASRGLANYGYTF. CDR3 DNA sequence: TGTGCCAGCAGGGGGTTAGCTAACTATGGCTACACCTTC.

The chain has TRBV28 and TRBJ2-3, with TRBD1 identical over 7 bases. This CDR3 is built from 14 residues. The trim removed 6 bases at V and 0 bases at J, leaving 3 bases unmatched. Germline V gene lookup returns CDR1 MDHEN and CDR2 SYDVKM. CDR3 sequence: CASRATGSTDTQYF. CDR3 DNA: TGTGCCAGCAGGGCGACAGGGAGCACAGATACGCAGTATTTT.

This clone occurred once. The chain joins TRBV28 to TRBJ2-7; TRBD1 matches 7 bases. V lost 4 bases, J lost 6 bases, and 3 bases stayed unmatched. This CDR3 region has 12 residues. CDR1 and CDR2 (germline): MDHEN, SYDVKM. This CDR3 reads CASSSQGIEQYF. The DNA for the CDR3 is TGTGCCAGCAGTTCACAGGGGATCGAGCAGTACTTC.

The chain combines TRBV5-1 with TRBJ2-3; D remains unclear. Trimming removed 0 bases from V and 3 bases from J, with 5 bases in between. The CDR3 length is 13 residues. Germline V gene lookup returns CDR1 SGHRS and CDR2 YFSETQ. DNA for the CDR3: TGCGCCAGCAGCTTGGGTCTAACAGATACGCAGTATTTT. Its protein product is CASSLGLTDTQYF.

CDR3 sequence (DNA): TGTGCCAGCAGCTTGGGGAGTAGCGGGGGCCCGAACCGGGGGGACGAGCAGTACTTC. This encodes CASSLGSSGGPNRGDEQYF. This chain links TRBV11-3 with TRBJ2-7; 9 bases agree with TRBD2. CDR1 SGHNT and CDR2 YENEEA come from the germline V gene. CDR3 size: 19 residues. The junction had 20 bases not matched to a gene; V was cut back by 3 bases and J by 5 bases.

This rearrangement joins TRBV10-2 to TRBJ1-2; TRBD1 is a possible D gene (5 bases). Germline lookup yields CDR1 WSHSY and CDR2 SAAADI. The CDR3 is made up of 14 amino acids. V lost 6 bases and J 2 bases, leaving 13 bases between the germline ends. The CDR3 loop is CASRRTGLNYGYTF. The DNA of the CDR3 is TGCGCCAGCAGGAGGACGGGACTCAACTATGGCTACACCTTC.

This clone occurred once. The CDR3 spells CATSNPGGIGIAFF. The CDR3 DNA reads as TGTGCCACCAGCAATCCAGGGGGCATAGGTATAGCTTTCTTT. This sequence joins TRBV15 and TRBJ1-1, with TRBD1 identical over 8 bases. J lost 10 bases, V lost 4 bases, and 11 bases had no gene match. CDR1 and CDR2 (germline): LNHNV, YYDKDF (reference sequence). This CDR3 comprises 14 residues.

The gene calls are TRBV6-5 and TRBJ1-1, with unresolved D. V was trimmed by 7 bases and J by 0 bases, leaving 15 bases between them. This CDR3 is 15 amino acids long. The germline V gene has CDR1 MNHEY and CDR2 SVGAGI. CDR3 bases: TGTGCCAGCACCACCACCAAGAGAATGAACACTGAAGCTTTCTTT. Translated: CASTTTKRMNTEAFF.

J is TRBJ2-7 and V is TRBV4-2; no definite D call. There are 12 residues in the CDR3. V was clipped by 4 bases and J by 3 bases, with 7 bases between them. Germline CDR1 and CDR2: LGHNA and YNFKEQ. CDR3 DNA: TGTGCCAGCAGCCCTAATTACTACGAGCAGTACTTC. This sequence encodes CASSPNYYEQYF.

CDR3 bases: TGTGCCAGCAGTGCGGGGCGGGAGACCCAGTACTTC. It encodes CASSAGRETQYF. The genes are TRBV19 and TRBJ2-5, with D perhaps matching TRBD2 (6 bases). CDR1 is LNHDA and CDR2 is SQIVND in the germline V gene (reference sequence). V was cut by 9 bases and J by 5 bases, with 13 bases left in between. This CDR3 contains 12 residues.

V gene TRBV18 combines with J gene TRBJ2-2; D is ambiguous. The germline V gene encodes CDR1 KGHSH and CDR2 LQKENI. Trimming shortened V by 3 bases and J by 5 bases, and 16 bases separated the two germline ends. This CDR3 region has 16 residues. In DNA, the CDR3 is TGTGCCAGCTCACCGGAAGGATGGGTTCGGACCGGGGAGCTGTTTTTT. Translated: CASSPEGWVRTGELFF.

The chain employs TRBV7-6 and TRBJ2-5; D uncertain. The CDR3 runs to 14 residues. Germline CDR1 is SGHVS and CDR2 is FNYEAQ. V lost 4 bases, J lost 7 bases, and 16 bases lay in between. The CDR3 DNA sequence: TGTGCCAGCAGCTCCGACCTGCCCAGTGGGACCCAGTACTTC. It codes for CASSSDLPSGTQYF.

A remark on this clone: Other DNA sequences in the sample encode the same CDR3. The chain links TRBV11-2 to TRBJ1-1, with D possibly being TRBD1 (5 bases). V was pared by 5 bases and J by 1 base, with 8 bases between. Germline lookup yields CDR1 SGHAT and CDR2 FQNNGV. The CDR3 has 13 residues. This chain's CDR3 is CASSRDRNTEAFF. The CDR3 DNA follows: TGTGCCAGCAGCCGAGACAGGAACACTGAAGCTTTCTTT.